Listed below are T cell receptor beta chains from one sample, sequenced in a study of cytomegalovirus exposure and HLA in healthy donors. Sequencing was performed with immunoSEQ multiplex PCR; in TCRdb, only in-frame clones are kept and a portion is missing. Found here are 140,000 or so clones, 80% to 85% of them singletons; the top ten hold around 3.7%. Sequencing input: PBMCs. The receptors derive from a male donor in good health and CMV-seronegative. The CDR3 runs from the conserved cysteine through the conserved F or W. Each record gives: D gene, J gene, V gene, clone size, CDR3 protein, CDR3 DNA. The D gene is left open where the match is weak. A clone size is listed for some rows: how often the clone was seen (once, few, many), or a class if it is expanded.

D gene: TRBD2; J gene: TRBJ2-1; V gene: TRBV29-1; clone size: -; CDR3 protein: CSVASGYSYNEQFF; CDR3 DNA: TGCAGCGTTGCTAGCGGGTACTCCTACAATGAGCAGTTCTTC
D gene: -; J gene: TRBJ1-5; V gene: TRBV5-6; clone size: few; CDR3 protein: CASSLGGTHYQPQHF; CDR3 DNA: TGTGCCAGCAGCTTGGGGGGGACACACTATCAGCCCCAGCATTTT
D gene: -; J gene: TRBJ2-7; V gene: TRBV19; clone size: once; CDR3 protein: CASSESTGYEQYF; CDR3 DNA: TGTGCCAGTAGTGAAAGCACAGGCTATGAGCAGTACTTC
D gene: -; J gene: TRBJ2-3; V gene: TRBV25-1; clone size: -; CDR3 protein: CASSEGAPLGTDTQYF; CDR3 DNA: TGTGCCAGCAGTGAGGGGGCCCCTCTAGGGACAGATACGCAGTATTTT
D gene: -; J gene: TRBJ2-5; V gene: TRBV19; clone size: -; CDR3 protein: CASNPMGGGPQYF; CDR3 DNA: TGTGCCAGTAACCCTATGGGGGGGGGCCCCCAGTACTTC
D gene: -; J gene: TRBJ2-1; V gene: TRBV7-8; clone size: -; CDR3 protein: CASSLGAYGRLYNEQFF; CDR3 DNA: TGTGCCAGCAGCTTGGGCGCGTATGGGAGGTTATACAATGAGCAGTTCTTC
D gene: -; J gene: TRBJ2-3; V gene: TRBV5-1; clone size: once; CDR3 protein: CASSLGGGASDTQYF; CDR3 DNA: TGCGCCAGCAGCTTAGGAGGGGGCGCCTCAGATACGCAGTATTTT
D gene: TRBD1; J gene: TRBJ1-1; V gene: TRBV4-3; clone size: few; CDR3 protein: CASSQVGQGDLAFF; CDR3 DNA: TGCGCCAGCAGCCAAGTGGGACAGGGGGATTTAGCTTTCTTT
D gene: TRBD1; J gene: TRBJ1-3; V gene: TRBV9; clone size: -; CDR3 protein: CASSVQGGDGNTIYF; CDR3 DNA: TGTGCCAGCAGCGTTCAGGGGGGAGATGGAAACACCATATATTTT
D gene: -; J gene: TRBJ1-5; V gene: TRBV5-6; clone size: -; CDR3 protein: CASSSGQSNQPQHF; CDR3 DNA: TGTGCCAGCAGCTCTGGACAGAGCAATCAGCCCCAGCATTTT
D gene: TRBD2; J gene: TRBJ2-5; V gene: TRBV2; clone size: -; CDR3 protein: CASSFGGARGGTQYF; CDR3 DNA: TGTGCCAGCAGCTTCGGGGGGGCTAGGGGAGGGACCCAGTACTTC
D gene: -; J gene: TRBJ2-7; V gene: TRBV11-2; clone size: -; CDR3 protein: CASTLAVMGGSYEQYF; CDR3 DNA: TGTGCCAGCACCTTAGCTGTTATGGGGGGATCCTACGAGCAGTACTTC
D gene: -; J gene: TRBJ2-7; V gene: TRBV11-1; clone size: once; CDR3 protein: CASSHGQGGTYEQYF; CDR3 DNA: TGTGCCAGCAGCCACGGACAGGGAGGGACCTACGAGCAGTACTTC
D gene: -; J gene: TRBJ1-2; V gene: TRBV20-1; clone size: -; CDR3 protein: CSARVDFGYTF; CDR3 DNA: TGCAGTGCTAGAGTGGACTTTGGCTACACCTTC
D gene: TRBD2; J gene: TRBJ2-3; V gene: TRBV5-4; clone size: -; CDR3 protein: CASSQDVAGGPDTQYF; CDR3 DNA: TGTGCCAGCAGCCAAGACGTAGCGGGGGGGCCGGATACGCAGTATTTT
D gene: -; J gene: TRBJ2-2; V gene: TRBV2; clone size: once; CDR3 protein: CASSVEGDDTGELFF; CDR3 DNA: TGTGCCAGCAGTGTAGAAGGGGATGACACCGGGGAGCTGTTTTTT
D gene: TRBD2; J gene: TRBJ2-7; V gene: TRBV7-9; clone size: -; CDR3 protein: CASRIDSSGRDFYEQYF; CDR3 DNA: TGTGCCAGCAGGATCGACTCAAGCGGGAGGGATTTCTACGAGCAGTACTTC
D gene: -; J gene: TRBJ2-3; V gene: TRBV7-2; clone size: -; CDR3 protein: CASSLGGPRGTDTQYF; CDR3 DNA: TGTGCCAGCAGCTTAGGTGGACCCCGAGGGACAGATACGCAGTATTTT
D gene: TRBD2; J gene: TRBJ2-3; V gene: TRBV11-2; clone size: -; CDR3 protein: CASSPPAWREPDTQYF; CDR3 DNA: TGTGCCAGCAGCCCCCCCGCGTGGCGGGAGCCAGATACGCAGTATTTT
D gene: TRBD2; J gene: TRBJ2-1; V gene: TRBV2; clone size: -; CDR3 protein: CARSTSGTLKEHFVYEQFF; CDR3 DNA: TGTGCCCGAAGTACTAGCGGGACCTTAAAAGAGCATTTTGTCTATGAGCAGTTCTTC
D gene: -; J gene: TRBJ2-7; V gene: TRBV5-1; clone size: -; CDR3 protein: CASSLYLNTDRDAGYGQYF; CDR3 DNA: TGCGCCAGCAGCTTGTATCTAAACACCGACAGGGATGCGGGGTATGGGCAGTACTTC
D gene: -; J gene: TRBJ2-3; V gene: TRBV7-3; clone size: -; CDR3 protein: CASSPMSGSDTQYF; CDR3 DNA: TGTGCCAGCAGCCCTATGTCGGGATCAGATACGCAGTATTTT
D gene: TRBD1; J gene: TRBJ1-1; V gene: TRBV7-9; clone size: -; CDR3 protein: CASSLGTGWTEAFF; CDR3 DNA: TGTGCCAGCAGCCTCGGGACAGGGTGGACTGAAGCTTTCTTT
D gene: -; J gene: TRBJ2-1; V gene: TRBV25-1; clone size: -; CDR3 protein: CASRSLSEQFF; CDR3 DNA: TGTGCCAGCAGGTCGCTAAGTGAGCAGTTCTTC
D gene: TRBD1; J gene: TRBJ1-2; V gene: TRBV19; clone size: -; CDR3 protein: CASSPASTGAFYGYTF; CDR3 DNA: TGTGCCAGTAGTCCAGCCTCCACAGGGGCCTTCTATGGCTACACCTTC
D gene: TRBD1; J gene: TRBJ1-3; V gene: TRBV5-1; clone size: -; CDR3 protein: CASMNGTGHGNTIYF; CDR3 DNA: TGCGCCAGTATGAATGGGACAGGGCATGGAAACACCATATATTTT
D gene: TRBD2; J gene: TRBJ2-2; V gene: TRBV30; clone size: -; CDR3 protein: CAWDSTPGLAGGPGLNTGELFF; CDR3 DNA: TGTGCCTGGGACTCGACGCCGGGACTAGCGGGAGGGCCCGGGTTGAACACCGGGGAGCTGTTTTTT
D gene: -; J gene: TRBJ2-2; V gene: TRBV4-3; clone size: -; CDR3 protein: CASSQVLQGGTGELFF; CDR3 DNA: TGCGCCAGCAGCCAAGTCTTACAGGGCGGTACCGGGGAGCTGTTTTTT
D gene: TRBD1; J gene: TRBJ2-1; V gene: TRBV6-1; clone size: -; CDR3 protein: CASSGRTGYNNEQFF; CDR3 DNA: TGTGCCAGCAGTGGGCGGACAGGATACAACAATGAGCAGTTCTTC
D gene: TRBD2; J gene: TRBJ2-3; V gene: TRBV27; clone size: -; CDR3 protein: CASSLGFSGNPDTQYF; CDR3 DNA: TGTGCCAGCAGTTTAGGGTTTAGCGGGAACCCAGATACGCAGTATTTT
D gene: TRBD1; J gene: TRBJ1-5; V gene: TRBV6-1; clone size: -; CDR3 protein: CASSEPRDRDKSSNQPQHF; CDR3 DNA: TGTGCCAGCAGTGAGCCCCGGGACAGGGATAAGAGTAGCAATCAGCCCCAGCATTTT
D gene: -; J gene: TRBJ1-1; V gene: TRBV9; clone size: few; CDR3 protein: CASSIGGGTEAFF; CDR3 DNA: TGTGCCAGCAGCATAGGGGGGGGCACTGAAGCTTTCTTT
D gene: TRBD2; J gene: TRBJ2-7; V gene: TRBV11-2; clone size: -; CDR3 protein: CASSPPGTSGWGAEQYF; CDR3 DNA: TGTGCCAGCAGCCCGCCCGGGACTAGCGGGTGGGGCGCCGAGCAGTACTTC